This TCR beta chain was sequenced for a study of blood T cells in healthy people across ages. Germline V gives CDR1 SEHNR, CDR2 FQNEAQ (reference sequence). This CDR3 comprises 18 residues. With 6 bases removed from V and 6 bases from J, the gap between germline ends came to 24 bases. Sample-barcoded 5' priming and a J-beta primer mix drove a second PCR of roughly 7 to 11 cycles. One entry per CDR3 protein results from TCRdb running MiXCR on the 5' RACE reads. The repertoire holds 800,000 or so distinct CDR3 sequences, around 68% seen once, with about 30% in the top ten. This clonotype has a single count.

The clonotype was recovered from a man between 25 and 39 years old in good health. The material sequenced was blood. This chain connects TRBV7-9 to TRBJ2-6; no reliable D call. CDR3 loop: CASSPGRGEESKANVLTF. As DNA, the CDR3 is TGTGCCAGCAGTCCCGGGCGCGGAGAAGAGTCAAAGGCCAACGTCCTGACTTTC.